Listed here are 21 T cell receptor beta chains from one sample, sequenced in a study of blood T cells in healthy people across ages. With a J-beta primer mix and a sample-barcoded 5' primer, a second PCR ran 7 to 11 cycles. TCRdb re-called the 5' RACE reads through MiXCR, storing one row per CDR3 protein. The sample shows 1.5 million to 2 million distinct CDR3 sequences, roughly two fifths of them seen only once. The sequencing input was blood. These receptors all come from a human donor in good health.

The chain carries TRBV10-3 and TRBJ1-2, with 8 bases fitting TRBD1. This CDR3 has 16 amino acids. Germline lookup yields CDR1 ENHRY and CDR2 SYGVKD. The V and J ends lost 8 bases and 0 bases, in that order; junction bases with no gene match: 11. CDR3 amino acids: CAIGTGQVSANYGYTF. The CDR3 coding sequence is TGTGCCATCGGTACGGGACAGGTCTCAGCTAACTATGGCTACACCTTC.

The chain recombines TRBV15 with TRBJ1-1, with a weak D call TRBD1 (5 bases). The CDR3 is 15 residues long. Germline lookup yields CDR1 LNHNV and CDR2 YYDKDF (reference sequence). V lost 0 bases, J lost 5 bases, and 13 bases lay in between. CDR3 amino acids: CATSREQGVSTEAFF. In DNA form, the CDR3 reads TGTGCCACCAGCAGAGAGCAGGGTGTTTCGACTGAAGCTTTCTTT.

The chain joins TRBV6-2 or TRBV6-3 to TRBJ1-2; D is perhaps TRBD1 (5 bases). Deletions cut 6 bases from V and 4 bases from J, with 21 bases between. The germline V gene encodes CDR1 MNHEY and CDR2 SVGEGT. The CDR3 covers 16 residues. This CDR3 is CASSTRRGGNFYGYTF. CDR3 coding DNA: TGTGCCAGCAGCACCCGACGGGGGGGAAATTTCTATGGCTACACCTTC.

The chain recombines TRBV4-2 with TRBJ2-7; 10 bases align to TRBD1. CDR3 size: 19 residues. V gave up 1 base and J gave up 4 bases; unmatched junction bases: 16. Germline V gene data show CDR1 as LGHNA and CDR2 as YNFKEQ. The CDR3 here is CASSQGQGAITGPGYEQYF. The CDR3 DNA reads TGTGCCAGCAGCCAAGGACAGGGGGCGATTACGGGCCCAGGATACGAGCAGTACTTC.

The gene calls are TRBV6-5 and TRBJ1-5; maybe TRBD1 (6 bases). CDR1 is MNHEY, CDR2 SVGAGI, per germline. Between the trimmed V and J ends, which lost 2 bases and 4 bases, there was a span of 33 bases. The CDR3 is 22 residues long. CDR3 in DNA: TGTGCCAGCAGTTACACACCCGAACCAGGAACGAAGCTCCGGGACAAAAATCAGCCCCAGCATTTT. This translates into CASSYTPEPGTKLRDKNQPQHF.

This rearrangement joins TRBV29-1 to TRBJ1-1; D remains unclear. V lost 4 bases and J lost 4, with 16 bases in between. Germline CDR1 and CDR2: SQVTM and ANQGSEA. The CDR3 is 14 amino acids. CDR3 protein: CSVVVRVTGTEAFF. The CDR3 DNA reads as TGCAGCGTTGTTGTCCGGGTTACGGGCACTGAAGCTTTCTTT.

V gene TRBV7-2 combines with J gene TRBJ2-1; a weak D match, TRBD2 (5 bases). Trimming cost V 2 bases and J 8 bases, with 10 bases left between them. From germline, CDR1 is SGHTA and CDR2 FQGNSA. The CDR3 totals 13 residues. CDR3 sequence (DNA): TGTGCCAGCAGCTTAAACGGGGTAGATGAGCAGTTCTTC. Translated: CASSLNGVDEQFF.

This clonotype was observed a handful of times. The V and J genes are TRBV7-3 and TRBJ2-3, with D tentatively TRBD1 (6 bases). This CDR3 comprises 15 residues. Trimming took off 3 bases at V and 1 base at J, with 11 bases between the two ends. The germline V gene has CDR1 SGHTA and CDR2 FQGTGA. CDR3 amino acids: CASSFQGSGTDTQYF. The CDR3 DNA is TGTGCCAGCAGCTTCCAGGGGTCGGGCACAGATACGCAGTATTTT.

This clonotype came up a few times. DNA of the CDR3: TGTGCCAGCAGTTACTCAGGACAGTACCAAGAGACCCAGTACTTC. Translated, it gives CASSYSGQYQETQYF. The chain joins TRBV6-2 or TRBV6-3 to TRBJ2-5; perhaps TRBD1 as D (6 bases). Per the germline V gene, CDR1 is MNHEY and CDR2 is SVGEGT. This CDR3 region has 15 residues. V was shortened by 0 bases and J by 0 bases, with 8 bases between the two germline ends.

This chain connects TRBV20-1 to TRBJ2-1; D is ambiguous. The V end lost 0 bases, the J end lost 12 bases, and 9 bases lay between the germline ends. CDR1 DFQATT and CDR2 SNEGSKA come from the germline V gene (reference sequence). This CDR3 is 11 amino acids long. Here the CDR3 DNA reads TGCAGTGCTAGAGATGCCTTGAGGCAGTTCTTC. Its protein product is CSARDALRQFF.

This clonotype was observed a few times. The chain couples TRBV4-3 to TRBJ2-1, with 9 bases fitting TRBD2. J gave up 4 bases and V 8 bases, and 9 bases lay outside the gene matches. The length of the CDR3 is 15 residues. CDR1 is LGHNA and CDR2 is YSLEER in the germline V gene. The CDR3 nucleotides are TGCGCCAGCGGTGCGGGGGGGGCCCCTTACAATGAGCAGTTCTTC. Its translation is CASGAGGAPYNEQFF.

V is TRBV6-2 or TRBV6-3 and J is TRBJ1-5; the D is unclear. CDR3 length equals 12 residues. Trimming took off 6 bases at V and 6 bases at J, with 9 bases between the two ends. Germline CDR1 is MNHEY and CDR2 is SVGEGT. CDR3 residues: CASRGAGQPQHF. The CDR3 DNA is TGTGCCAGCAGGGGTGCCGGTCAGCCCCAGCATTTT.

This chain uses TRBV12-3 or TRBV12-4 with TRBJ1-1; tentative D call: TRBD1 (5 bases). Trimming took off 4 bases at V and 3 bases at J, with 12 bases between the two ends. This CDR3 contains 14 residues. The CDR3 region is CASSWYGGDTEAFF. The CDR3 bases are TGTGCCAGCAGTTGGTACGGGGGAGACACTGAAGCTTTCTTT.

The chain couples TRBV29-1 to TRBJ1-1; maybe TRBD1 (6 bases). This CDR3 is built from 13 residues. V lost 6 bases, J lost 3 bases, and 14 bases lay in between. The germline V gene encodes CDR1 SQVTM and CDR2 ANQGSEA. CDR3 nucleotides: TGCAGCGTGGGGGCTGAAGGGGACACTGAAGCTTTCTTT. It yields the protein CSVGAEGDTEAFF.

The rearrangement links TRBV6-2 or TRBV6-3 to TRBJ1-1; D is ambiguous. This CDR3 region has 13 residues. The germline V gene has CDR1 MNHEY and CDR2 SVGEGT. Trimming stripped 3 bases from V and 2 bases from J, with 7 bases between. The CDR3 DNA reads TGTGCCAGCAGTTATAGGATTAACACTGAAGCTTTCTTT. As protein: CASSYRINTEAFF.

This chain links TRBV7-9 with TRBJ2-1; D is tentatively TRBD1 or TRBD2 (5 bases each). The CDR3 runs to 16 residues. V lost 1 base to trimming and J lost 6 bases, with 16 bases between them. Germline V gene sequence: CDR1 SEHNR, CDR2 FQNEAQ (reference sequence). The DNA for the CDR3 is TGTGCCAGCAGCTTAGGAGGGGCCTACCGGGGCAATGAGCAGTTCTTC. Amino acid sequence: CASSLGGAYRGNEQFF.

The chain is built from TRBV7-2 and TRBJ2-5; the D gene is possibly TRBD2 (6 bases). The CDR3 sequence is 15 residues long. Germline lookup yields CDR1 SGHTA and CDR2 FQGNSA. With 5 bases removed from V and 2 bases from J, the gap between germline ends came to 15 bases. CDR3 nucleotides: TGTGCCAGCAGCCCCAACGGACTATATCAAGAGACCCAGTACTTC. Translation gives CASSPNGLYQETQYF.

The CDR3 here is CASSYDRGLGNQETQYF. DNA of the CDR3: TGTGCCAGCAGCTACGACAGGGGGCTAGGGAATCAAGAGACCCAGTACTTC. This chain connects TRBV7-9 to TRBJ2-5, with 10 bases matching TRBD1. CDR1 and CDR2 (germline): SEHNR, FQNEAQ (reference sequence). After removal of 4 bases from V and 2 bases from J, the junction contained 10 bases not matched to a gene. This CDR3 has 17 amino acids. The variable domain in full, with the rest retrieved from reference TRBV7-9 and TRBJ2-5, is DTGVSQNPRHKITKRGQNVTFRCDPISEHNRLYWYRQTLGQGPEFLTYFQNEAQLEKSRLLSDRFSAERPKGSFSTLEIQRTEQGDSAMYLCASSYDRGLGNQETQYFGPGTRLLVL.

In this sample, this clonotype turned up once. This chain uses TRBV5-8 with TRBJ1-5; the D gene is possibly TRBD1 (6 bases). Germline values: CDR1 SGHTS, CDR2 YDEGEE. The CDR3 consists of 15 residues. Trimming took off 4 bases at V and 0 bases at J, with 11 bases between the two ends. The CDR3 reads CASSPGTTSNQPQHF. CDR3 bases: TGTGCCAGCAGCCCCGGGACAACTAGCAATCAGCCCCAGCATTTT.

The chain links TRBV19 to TRBJ2-1; D not certain. Germline values: CDR1 LNHDA, CDR2 SQIVND (reference sequence). The CDR3 totals 13 residues. The V end lost 3 bases, the J end lost 10 bases, and 13 bases lay between the germline ends. CDR3 DNA: TGTGCCAGTAGTATTAGTCCGGTCTGGGAGCAGTTCTTC. Translated, it gives CASSISPVWEQFF.

The chain joins TRBV28 to TRBJ2-7; tentative D call: TRBD1 (6 bases). The V end lost 4 bases, the J end lost 4 bases, and 20 bases lay between the germline ends. The length of the CDR3 is 16 residues. The V gene's germline CDR1 is MDHEN and CDR2 SYDVKM. The CDR3 region has the DNA TGTGCCAGCAGTTGGCATGTAGGACAGAGGAGATACGAGCAGTACTTC. Its translation is CASSWHVGQRRYEQYF.